This TCR beta chain was found in a study of OX40 agonist ivuxolimab in advanced cancers. Study-wide results and caveats: Among T cells, CD8+ cells averaged more expanded clones than CD4+ cells. At 0.1 to 3.0 mg/kg and by week 6, CD4+ and CD8+ T cells in the blood had expanded clonally.

Germline assignment: CDR1 MDHEN and CDR2 SYDVKM. The CDR3 length is 13 residues. The ends were cut back, 2 bases at V and 3 bases at J, with 8 bases in the middle. Note on this clone: Its specificity is unknown.

Produced via immunoSEQ multiplex PCR; TCRdb's table is partial and in-frame only. The sample consists of 12,000 to 15,000 clones, roughly 92% of them appearing once. This sequence originates from an adult with an advanced solid tumor such as melanoma, head and neck, liver or kidney cancer. The sequencing used CD4+ or CD8+ T cells sorted from blood, collected in a trial of the OX40 agonist ivuxolimab. The genes are TRBV28 and TRBJ2-7; D possibly corresponds to TRBD2 (5 bases). Written as DNA, the CDR3 is TGTGCCAGCAGTTTAGGAGGTTACTACGAGCAGTACTTC. This gives the protein CASSLGGYYEQYF.